This TCR beta chain is from a study of OX40 agonist ivuxolimab in advanced cancers. Clones were sequenced by immunoSEQ multiplex PCR, and TCRdb holds only the in-frame ones, with some missing. The table has about 65,000 clones, roughly nine tenths seen once. Germline CDR1 LGHNA, CDR2 YNFKEQ. The CDR3 is 17 residues long. V lost 4 bases to trimming and J lost 6 bases; unmatched junction nucleotides: 18. The material was CD4+ or CD8+ T cells sorted from blood, obtained in a trial of the OX40 agonist ivuxolimab. The gene calls are TRBV4-2 and TRBJ2-7; TRBD2 aligns across 7 bases. The sequence was collected from an adult with an advanced solid tumor such as melanoma, head and neck, liver or kidney cancer. The CDR3, as DNA: TGTGCCAGCAGCCTCTCCCACGAGTCCGGGGGGACTCGCGAGCAGTACTTC. Translated: CASSLSHESGGTREQYF.